Below, one TCR beta chain is given with its context. These data are taken from a study of blood T cell repertoires in COVID-19. The method was immunoSEQ multiplex PCR; TCRdb's version includes in-frame clones alone and lacks a portion of them. The table has more than 55,000 clones, around 88% seen once. Germline V gene lookup returns CDR1 LGHDT and CDR2 YNNKEL (reference sequence). The CDR3 has 20 residues. The V segment lost 2 bases and the J segment 0 bases; nucleotides outside the gene matches: 13. The genes are TRBV3-1 (or the pseudogene TRBV3-2) and TRBJ2-4; 10 bases fit TRBD2. Sequenced material: peripheral blood. The clonotype comes from a man in his sixties with acute or convalescent COVID-19. The DNA for the CDR3 is TGTGCCAGCAGCCAACGGTTAATAGCGGGAGGTACTCTAGCCAAAAACATTCAGTACTTC. This codes for CASSQRLIAGGTLAKNIQYF.